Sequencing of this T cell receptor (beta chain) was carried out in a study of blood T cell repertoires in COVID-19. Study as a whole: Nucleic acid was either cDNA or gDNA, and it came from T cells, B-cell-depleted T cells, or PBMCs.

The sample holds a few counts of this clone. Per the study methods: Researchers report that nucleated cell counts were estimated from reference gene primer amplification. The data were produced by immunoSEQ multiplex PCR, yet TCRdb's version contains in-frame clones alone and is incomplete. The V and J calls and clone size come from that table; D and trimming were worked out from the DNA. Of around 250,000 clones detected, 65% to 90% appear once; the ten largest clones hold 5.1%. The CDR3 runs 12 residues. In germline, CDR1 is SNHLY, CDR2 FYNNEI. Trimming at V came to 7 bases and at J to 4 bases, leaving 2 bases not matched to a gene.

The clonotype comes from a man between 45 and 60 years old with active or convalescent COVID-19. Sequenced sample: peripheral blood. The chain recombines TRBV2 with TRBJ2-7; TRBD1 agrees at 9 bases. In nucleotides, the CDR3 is TGTGCCAGCAAGGGACAGGGATACGAGCAGTACTTC. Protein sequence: CASKGQGYEQYF.